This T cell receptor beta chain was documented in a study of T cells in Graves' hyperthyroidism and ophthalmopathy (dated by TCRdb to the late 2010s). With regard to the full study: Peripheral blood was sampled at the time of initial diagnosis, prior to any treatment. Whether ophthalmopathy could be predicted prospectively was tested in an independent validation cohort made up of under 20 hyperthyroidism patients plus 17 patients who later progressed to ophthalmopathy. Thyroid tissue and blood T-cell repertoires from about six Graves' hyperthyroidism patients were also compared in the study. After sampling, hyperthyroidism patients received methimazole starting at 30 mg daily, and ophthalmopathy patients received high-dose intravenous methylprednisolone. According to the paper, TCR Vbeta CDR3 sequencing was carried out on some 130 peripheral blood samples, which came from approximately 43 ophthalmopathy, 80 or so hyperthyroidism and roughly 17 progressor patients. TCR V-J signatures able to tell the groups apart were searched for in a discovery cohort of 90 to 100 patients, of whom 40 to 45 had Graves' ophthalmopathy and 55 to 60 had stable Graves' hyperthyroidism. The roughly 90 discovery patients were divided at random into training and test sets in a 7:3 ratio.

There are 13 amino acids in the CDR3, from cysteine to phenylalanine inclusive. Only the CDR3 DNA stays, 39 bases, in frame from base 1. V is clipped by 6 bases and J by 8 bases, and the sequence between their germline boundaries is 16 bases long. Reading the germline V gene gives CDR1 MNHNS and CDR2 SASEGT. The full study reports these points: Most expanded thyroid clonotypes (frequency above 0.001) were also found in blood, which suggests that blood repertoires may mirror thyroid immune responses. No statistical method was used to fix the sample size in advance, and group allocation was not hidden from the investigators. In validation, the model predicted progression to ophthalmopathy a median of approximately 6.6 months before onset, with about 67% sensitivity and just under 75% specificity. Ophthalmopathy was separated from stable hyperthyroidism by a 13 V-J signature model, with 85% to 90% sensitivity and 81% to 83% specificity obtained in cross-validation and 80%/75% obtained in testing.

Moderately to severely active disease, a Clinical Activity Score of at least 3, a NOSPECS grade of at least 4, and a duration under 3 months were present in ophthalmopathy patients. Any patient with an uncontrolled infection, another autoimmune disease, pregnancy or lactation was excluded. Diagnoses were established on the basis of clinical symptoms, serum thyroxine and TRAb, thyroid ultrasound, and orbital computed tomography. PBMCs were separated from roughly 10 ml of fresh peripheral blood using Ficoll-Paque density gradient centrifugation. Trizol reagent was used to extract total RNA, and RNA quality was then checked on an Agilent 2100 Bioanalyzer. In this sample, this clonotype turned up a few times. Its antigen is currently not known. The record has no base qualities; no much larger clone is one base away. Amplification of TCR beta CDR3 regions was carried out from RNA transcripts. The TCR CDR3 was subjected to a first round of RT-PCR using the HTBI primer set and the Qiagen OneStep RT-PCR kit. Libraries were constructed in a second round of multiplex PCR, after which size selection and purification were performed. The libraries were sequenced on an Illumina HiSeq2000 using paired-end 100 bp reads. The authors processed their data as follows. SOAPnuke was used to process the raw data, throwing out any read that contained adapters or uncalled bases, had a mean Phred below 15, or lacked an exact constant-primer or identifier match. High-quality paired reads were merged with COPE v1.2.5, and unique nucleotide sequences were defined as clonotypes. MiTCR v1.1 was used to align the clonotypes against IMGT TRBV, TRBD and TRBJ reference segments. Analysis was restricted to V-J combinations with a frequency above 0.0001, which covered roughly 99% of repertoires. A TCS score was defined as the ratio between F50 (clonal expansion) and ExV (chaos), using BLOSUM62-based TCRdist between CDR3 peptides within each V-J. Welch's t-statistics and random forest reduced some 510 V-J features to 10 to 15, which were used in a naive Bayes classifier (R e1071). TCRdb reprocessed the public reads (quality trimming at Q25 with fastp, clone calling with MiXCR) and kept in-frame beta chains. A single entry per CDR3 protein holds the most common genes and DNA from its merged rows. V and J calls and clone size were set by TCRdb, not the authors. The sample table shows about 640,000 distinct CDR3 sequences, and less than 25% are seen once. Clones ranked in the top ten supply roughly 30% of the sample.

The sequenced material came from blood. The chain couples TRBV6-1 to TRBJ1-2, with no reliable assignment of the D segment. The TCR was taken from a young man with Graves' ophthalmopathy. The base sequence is TGTGCCAGCAGGGCCGGCGGGGTACAGGGCTACACCTTC. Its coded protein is CASRAGGVQGYTF.